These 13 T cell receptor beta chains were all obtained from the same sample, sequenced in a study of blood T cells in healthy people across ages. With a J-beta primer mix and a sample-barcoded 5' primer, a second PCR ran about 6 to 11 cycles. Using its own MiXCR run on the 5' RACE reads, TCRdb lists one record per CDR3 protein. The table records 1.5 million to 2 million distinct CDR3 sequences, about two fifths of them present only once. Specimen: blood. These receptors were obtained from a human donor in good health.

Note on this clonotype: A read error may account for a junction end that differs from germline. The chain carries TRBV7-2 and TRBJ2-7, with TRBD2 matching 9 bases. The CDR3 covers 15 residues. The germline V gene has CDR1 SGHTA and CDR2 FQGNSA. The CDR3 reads CASTKAGGGAYEQYF. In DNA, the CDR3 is TGTGCCAGCACCAAGGCGGGCGGGGGGGCCTACGAACAGTACTTC.

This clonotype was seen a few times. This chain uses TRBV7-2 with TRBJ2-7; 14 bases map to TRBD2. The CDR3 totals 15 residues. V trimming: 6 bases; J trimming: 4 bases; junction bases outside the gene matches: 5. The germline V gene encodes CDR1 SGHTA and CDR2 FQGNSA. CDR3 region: CASSYGLAGGYEQYF. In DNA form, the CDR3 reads TGTGCCAGCAGTTACGGACTAGCGGGGGGTTACGAGCAGTACTTC.

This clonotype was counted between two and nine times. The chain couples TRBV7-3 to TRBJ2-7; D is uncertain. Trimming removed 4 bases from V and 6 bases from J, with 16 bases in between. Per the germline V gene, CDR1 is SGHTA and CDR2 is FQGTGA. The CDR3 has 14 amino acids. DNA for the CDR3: TGTGCCAGCAGCTCAGTACCCCACTTAGGCGAGCAGTACTTC. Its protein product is CASSSVPHLGEQYF.

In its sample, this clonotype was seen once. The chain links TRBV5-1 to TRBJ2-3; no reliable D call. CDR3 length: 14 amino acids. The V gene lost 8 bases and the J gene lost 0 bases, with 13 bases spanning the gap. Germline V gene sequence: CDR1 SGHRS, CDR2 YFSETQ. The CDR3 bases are TGCGCCAGTTTCCCTCGATCTAGCACAGATACGCAGTATTTT. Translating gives CASFPRSSTDTQYF.

This CDR3 reads CATDLSLFADTQYF. CDR3 sequence (DNA): TGTGCCACTGACCTTAGCTTATTTGCAGATACGCAGTATTTT. The chain recombines TRBV6-1 with TRBJ2-3; D gene ambiguous. Germline assignment: CDR1 MNHNS and CDR2 SASEGT. V dropped 10 bases and J dropped 4 bases, with 18 bases sitting between them. The CDR3 contains 14 residues.

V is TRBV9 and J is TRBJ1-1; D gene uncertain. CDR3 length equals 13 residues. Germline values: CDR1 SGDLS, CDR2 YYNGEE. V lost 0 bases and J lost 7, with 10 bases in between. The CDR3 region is CASSVVSASEAFF. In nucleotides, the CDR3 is TGTGCCAGCAGCGTAGTTTCGGCCAGTGAAGCTTTCTTT.

The CDR3 coding sequence is TGTGCCAGCAGCCAAGATGCGGGAGCGGGGGGACGCTACGAGCAGTACTTC. This translates into CASSQDAGAGGRYEQYF. V and J are TRBV4-2 and TRBJ2-7, with 9 bases lining up with TRBD2. Germline CDR1 and CDR2: LGHNA and YNFKEQ. Trimming took 0 bases from V and 3 from J; bases not matched to a gene: 9. The CDR3 covers 17 residues.

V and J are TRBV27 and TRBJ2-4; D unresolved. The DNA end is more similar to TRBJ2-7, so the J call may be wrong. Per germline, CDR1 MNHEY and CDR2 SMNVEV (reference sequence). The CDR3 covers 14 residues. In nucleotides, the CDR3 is TGTGCCAGCAGTACCGAGCCCAGGACCTACGAGCAGTACTTC. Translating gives CASSTEPRTYEQYF.

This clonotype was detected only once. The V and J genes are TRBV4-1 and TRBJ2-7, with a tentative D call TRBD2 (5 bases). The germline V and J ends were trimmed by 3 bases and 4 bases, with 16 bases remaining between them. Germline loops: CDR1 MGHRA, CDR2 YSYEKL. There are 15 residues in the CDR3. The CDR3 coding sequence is TGCGCCAGCAGCCATCAAGCCCGGGATGAATACGAGCAGTACTTC. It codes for CASSHQARDEYEQYF.

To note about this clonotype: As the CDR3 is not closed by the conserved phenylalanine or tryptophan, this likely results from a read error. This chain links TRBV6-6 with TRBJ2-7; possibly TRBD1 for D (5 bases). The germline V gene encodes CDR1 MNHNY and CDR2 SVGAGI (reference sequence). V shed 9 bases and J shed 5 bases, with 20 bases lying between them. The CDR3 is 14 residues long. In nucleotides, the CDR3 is TGTGCCAGTTCCCCATCAGGGAATCCTGACGAGCAGTACTCC. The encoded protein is CASSPSGNPDEQYS.

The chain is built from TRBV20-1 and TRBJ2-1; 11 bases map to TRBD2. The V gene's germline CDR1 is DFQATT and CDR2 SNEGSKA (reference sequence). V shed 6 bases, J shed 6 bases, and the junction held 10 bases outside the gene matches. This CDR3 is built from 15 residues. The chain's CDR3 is CSAKPGTSGFNEQFF. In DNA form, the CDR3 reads TGCAGTGCAAAACCCGGGACTAGCGGATTCAATGAGCAGTTCTTC.

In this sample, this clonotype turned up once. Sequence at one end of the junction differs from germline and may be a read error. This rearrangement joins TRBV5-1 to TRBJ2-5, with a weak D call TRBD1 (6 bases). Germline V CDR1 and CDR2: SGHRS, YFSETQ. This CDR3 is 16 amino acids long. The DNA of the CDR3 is TGCGCCAGCGGCTTGGCCAGCTCCCAGGGGCAAGAGACCCAGTACTTC. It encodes CASGLASSQGQETQYF.

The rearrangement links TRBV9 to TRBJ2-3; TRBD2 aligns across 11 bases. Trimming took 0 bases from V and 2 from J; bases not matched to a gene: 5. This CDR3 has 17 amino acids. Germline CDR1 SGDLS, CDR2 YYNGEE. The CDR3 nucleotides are TGTGCCAGCAGCGTAGCGGTAGCGGGGGGGAACACAGATACGCAGTATTTT. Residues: CASSVAVAGGNTDTQYF.